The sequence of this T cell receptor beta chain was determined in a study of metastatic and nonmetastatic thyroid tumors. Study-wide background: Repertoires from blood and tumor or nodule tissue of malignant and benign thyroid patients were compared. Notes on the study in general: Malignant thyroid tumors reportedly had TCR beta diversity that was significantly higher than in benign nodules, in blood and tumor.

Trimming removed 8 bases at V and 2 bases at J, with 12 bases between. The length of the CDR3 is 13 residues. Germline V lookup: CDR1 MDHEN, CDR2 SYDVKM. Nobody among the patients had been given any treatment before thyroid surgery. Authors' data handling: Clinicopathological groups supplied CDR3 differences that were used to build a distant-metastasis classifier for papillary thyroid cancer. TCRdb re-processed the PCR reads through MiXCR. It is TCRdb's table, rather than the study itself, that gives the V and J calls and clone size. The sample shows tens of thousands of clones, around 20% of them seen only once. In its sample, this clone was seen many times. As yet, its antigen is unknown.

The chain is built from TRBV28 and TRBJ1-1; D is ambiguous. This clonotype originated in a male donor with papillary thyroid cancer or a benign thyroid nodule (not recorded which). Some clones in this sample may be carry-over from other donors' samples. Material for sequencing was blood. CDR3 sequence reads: CASGLPGNTEAFF. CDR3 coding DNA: TGTGCCAGCGGCTTACCTGGTAACACTGAAGCTTTCTTT.